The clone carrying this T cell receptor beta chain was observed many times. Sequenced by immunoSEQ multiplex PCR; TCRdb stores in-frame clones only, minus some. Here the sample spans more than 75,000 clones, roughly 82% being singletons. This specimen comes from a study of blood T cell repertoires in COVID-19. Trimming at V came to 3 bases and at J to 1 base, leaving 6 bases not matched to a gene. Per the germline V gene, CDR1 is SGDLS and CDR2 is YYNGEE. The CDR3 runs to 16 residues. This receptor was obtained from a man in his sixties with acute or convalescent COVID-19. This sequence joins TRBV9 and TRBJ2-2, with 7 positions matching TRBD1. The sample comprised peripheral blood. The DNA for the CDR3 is TGTGCCAGCAGCGCAGCCGGACAGGAGAACACCGGGGAGCTGTTTTTT. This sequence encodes CASSAAGQENTGELFF.